One sample yielded the 20 T cell receptor beta chains listed below, sequenced in a study of vaccination and CD4 T cells after COVID-19. Cultured CD4+ T cell DNA underwent sequencing with the Oncomine TCR Beta short-read assay. TCRdb processed the PCR reads anew with MiXCR; each CDR3 protein has one entry. The data show roughly 12,000 distinct CDR3 sequences, with 35% to 55% seen just once and 18% held by the top ten. This sample's treatment: approximately 11-day PBMC culture with coronavirus spike peptide pools or control peptides (ViraFEST assay). Their antigen targets remain unknown. The sequenced material came from cultured CD4+ T cells from blood. The source is a human donor with COVID-19.

The chain joins TRBV30 to TRBJ1-4, with TRBD1 as a possible D gene (6 bases). CDR1 GTSNPN and CDR2 SVGIG come from the germline V gene (reference sequence). The CDR3 is 15 residues long. V lost 3 bases and J 1 base, leaving 12 bases between the germline ends. CDR3 DNA sequence: TGTGCCTGGAGCGCCCACAGGGTAACTAATGAAAAACTGTTTTTT. This translates into CAWSAHRVTNEKLFF.

The rearrangement uses TRBV28 and TRBJ2-5; the match to TRBD1 covers 7 bases. Germline loops: CDR1 MDHEN, CDR2 SYDVKM. V lost 4 bases, J lost 6 bases, and 14 bases stayed unmatched. The CDR3 is 16 amino acids. The CDR3 here is CASSSPGTDGQKTQYF. CDR3 DNA sequence: TGTGCCAGCAGTTCTCCAGGGACAGACGGGCAAAAGACCCAGTACTTC.

The chain carries TRBV6-1 and TRBJ2-3, with TRBD1 matching over 9 bases. V shed 4 bases and J 8 bases; nucleotides not matched to a gene: 7. Germline-derived CDR1 and CDR2 are MNHNS and SASEGT. This CDR3 spans 14 amino acids. DNA for the CDR3: TGTGCCAGCAGTGGGGGACAGGGACTGGGTACGCAGTATTTT. The encoded protein is CASSGGQGLGTQYF.

The chain is built from TRBV5-1 and TRBJ2-3; D ambiguous. The CDR3 spans 15 residues. V was trimmed by 4 bases and J by 1 base, leaving 13 bases between them. Germline values: CDR1 SGHRS, CDR2 YFSETQ. The CDR3 spells CASSPGQPRTDTQYF. The DNA for the CDR3 is TGCGCCAGCAGCCCCGGTCAGCCCCGCACAGATACGCAGTATTTT.

Worth noting for this clonotype: The junction does not match germline at one end; this may be a read error. V is TRBV7-6 and J is TRBJ2-2; unclear D gene. The germline CDR1 and CDR2 sequences are SGHVS and FNYEAQ. CDR3 size: 13 residues. CDR3 loop: CASSQDRIGELFF. CDR3 nucleotides: TGTGCTAGCAGCCAAGACCGGATCGGGGAGCTGTTTTTT.

This chain joins TRBV6-1 and TRBJ1-1; D perhaps matches TRBD1 (6 bases). In germline, CDR1 is MNHNS, CDR2 SASEGT. V lost 2 bases and J lost 10, with 14 bases in between. The CDR3 loop spans 13 amino acids. The CDR3 nucleotides read TGTGCCAGCAGTGAAAGAACAGGGTTTAGAGCTTTCTTT. Amino acid sequence: CASSERTGFRAFF.

The CDR3 bases are TGCGCCAGCAGCGCGGACAGGGGTGGCTACACCTTC. This sequence encodes CASSADRGGYTF. V gene TRBV5-1 combines with J gene TRBJ1-2, with 9 positions matching TRBD1. The V segment lost 4 bases and the J segment 7 bases; nucleotides outside the gene matches: 2. The CDR3 has 12 amino acids. The germline V gene has CDR1 SGHRS and CDR2 YFSETQ.

The chain has TRBV19 and TRBJ1-5; TRBD1 agrees at 7 bases. This CDR3 contains 13 residues. Germline CDR1 reads LNHDA; CDR2 reads SQIVND (reference sequence). The J segment lost 6 bases and the V segment lost 8 bases, leaving 7 bases of the junction unmatched. The CDR3 bases are TGTGCCAGTTCCGGGACAGCAGGTCAGCCCCAGCATTTT. This codes for CASSGTAGQPQHF.

This clonotype was detected only a few times. V gene TRBV4-1 combines with J gene TRBJ1-2; the match to TRBD1 covers 7 bases. In germline, CDR1 is MGHRA, CDR2 YSYEKL. V dropped 1 base and J dropped 2; count of bases not matched to a gene: 4. The CDR3 is 15 residues long. The CDR3 bases are TGCGCCAGCAGCCAAGGAGGGGGCCTGAACTATGGCTACACCTTC. Its protein is CASSQGGGLNYGYTF.

The CDR3 region has the DNA TGCAGTGCGAACGCCGCCAGGGAGGGCGGTGGCTACACCTTC. Its translation: CSANAAREGGGYTF. V usage is TRBV20-1 and J usage is TRBJ1-2; possibly TRBD1 for D (5 bases). Looked up from germline, CDR1 is DFQATT and CDR2 is SNEGSKA (reference sequence). This CDR3 has 14 residues. The germline V and J ends were trimmed by 6 bases and 7 bases, with 21 bases remaining between them.

This chain connects TRBV5-8 to TRBJ2-5, with D perhaps being TRBD1 or TRBD2 (5 bases each). Trimming cost V 0 bases and J 5 bases, with 14 bases left between them. There are 15 residues in the CDR3. Germline loops: CDR1 SGHTS, CDR2 YDEGEE. CDR3 amino acids: CASSLGDADGETQYF. The DNA for the CDR3 is TGTGCCAGCAGCTTGGGGGACGCAGACGGGGAGACCCAGTACTTC.

V gene TRBV11-1 combines with J gene TRBJ2-3; 13 bases are a match to TRBD2. With 5 bases clipped from V and 2 bases from J, the junction kept 4 bases outside the gene matches. There are 16 residues in the CDR3. Looked up from germline, CDR1 is SGHAT and CDR2 is FQDESV (reference sequence). DNA for the CDR3: TGTGCCAGCAGCCCAACTAGCGGGGGGGTCACAGATACGCAGTATTTT. Amino acids: CASSPTSGGVTDTQYF.

This clonotype was detected only a few times. The V gene is TRBV20-1, the J gene TRBJ2-7; D remains ambiguous. V was cut by 4 bases and J by 2 bases, with 12 bases left in between. Germline values: CDR1 DFQATT, CDR2 SNEGSKA (reference sequence). The CDR3 covers 13 residues. In nucleotides, the CDR3 is TGCAGTGCTATTAAGGCGGTGACCTACGAGCAGTACTTC. Amino acids: CSAIKAVTYEQYF.

This chain joins TRBV4-2 and TRBJ1-5, with D possibly matching TRBD1 (5 bases). Germline loops: CDR1 LGHNA, CDR2 YNFKEQ. The CDR3 extends over 16 amino acids. With 1 base removed from V and 3 bases from J, the gap between germline ends came to 13 bases. This CDR3 reads CASSQASGTFNQPQHF. The CDR3 nucleotides read TGTGCCAGCAGCCAAGCTTCCGGGACGTTCAATCAGCCCCAGCATTTT.

The V gene is TRBV7-2, the J gene TRBJ2-3; 8 bases line up with TRBD2. This CDR3 has 15 amino acids. Germline assignment: CDR1 SGHTA and CDR2 FQGNSA. The trim removed 6 bases at V and 8 bases at J, leaving 13 bases unmatched. CDR3 in DNA: TGTGCCAGCAGAGCTTCCGGGACTAGAGAGGGTACGCAGTATTTT. Translation gives CASRASGTREGTQYF.

This clonotype was counted a few times. The J gene is TRBJ2-2, the V gene TRBV20-1; D possibly corresponds to TRBD1 (6 bases). Germline CDR1 reads DFQATT; CDR2 reads SNEGSKA (reference sequence). The CDR3 is 15 amino acids. V dropped 6 bases and J dropped 3 bases, with 17 bases sitting between them. Here the CDR3 reads CSANRAGMDTGELFF. DNA for the CDR3: TGCAGTGCCAACAGGGCAGGGATGGACACCGGGGAGCTGTTTTTT.

The rearrangement joins TRBV6-1 to TRBJ1-2; D is possibly TRBD1 (5 bases). The V gene's germline CDR1 is MNHNS and CDR2 SASEGT. Deletions cut 6 bases from V and 4 bases from J, with 21 bases between. The CDR3 has 16 residues. CDR3: CASRETGGRNSYGYTF. For the CDR3, the DNA is TGTGCCAGCAGAGAGACGGGGGGGAGGAATAGCTATGGCTACACCTTC.

There are a few counts of this clonotype. The V call is TRBV7-2, the J call TRBJ2-2, with 8 bases identical to TRBD1. Germline trimming cut 5 bases from V and 6 bases from J; bases unmatched to any gene: 11. The CDR3 contains 16 residues. CDR1 is SGHTA, CDR2 FQGNSA, per germline. The CDR3, as DNA: TGTGCCAGCAGCCCCAGGGGGAACAGGGGGGCCGGGGAGCTGTTTTTT. This encodes CASSPRGNRGAGELFF.

CDR3 region: CATSTGSGTGELFF. In DNA, the CDR3 is TGTGCCACCAGCACAGGGTCGGGCACCGGGGAGCTGTTTTTT. The V gene is TRBV24-1, the J gene TRBJ2-2; perhaps TRBD1 as D (6 bases). CDR1 is KGHDR, CDR2 SFDVKD, per germline. The CDR3 is made up of 14 amino acids. V lost 7 bases to trimming and J lost 4 bases, with 12 bases between them.

The chain links TRBV6-1 to TRBJ2-1; D uncertain. V was clipped by 6 bases and J by 9 bases, with 15 bases between them. The CDR3 consists of 13 residues. Germline-derived CDR1 and CDR2 are MNHNS and SASEGT. In DNA form, the CDR3 reads TGTGCCAGCAGGAGACCCCGAACGCGTGAGCAGTTCTTC. Amino acids: CASRRPRTREQFF.